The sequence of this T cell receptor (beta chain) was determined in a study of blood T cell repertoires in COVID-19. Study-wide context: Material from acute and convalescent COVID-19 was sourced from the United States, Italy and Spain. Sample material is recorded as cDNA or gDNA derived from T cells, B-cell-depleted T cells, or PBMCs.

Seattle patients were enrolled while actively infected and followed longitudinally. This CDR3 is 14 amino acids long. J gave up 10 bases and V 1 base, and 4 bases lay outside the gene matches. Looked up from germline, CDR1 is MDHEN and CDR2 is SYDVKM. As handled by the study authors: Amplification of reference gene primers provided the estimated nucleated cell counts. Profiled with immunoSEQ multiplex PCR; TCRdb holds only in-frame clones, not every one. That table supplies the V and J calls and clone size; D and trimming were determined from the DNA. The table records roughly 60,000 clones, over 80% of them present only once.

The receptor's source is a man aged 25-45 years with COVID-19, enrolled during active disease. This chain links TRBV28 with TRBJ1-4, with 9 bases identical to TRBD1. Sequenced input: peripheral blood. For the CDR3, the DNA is TGTGCCAGCAGTTTATCACAGGGGGCCGGAAAACTGTTTTTT. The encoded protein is CASSLSQGAGKLFF.